The rows below give T cell receptor beta chains drawn from one sample of a study of OX40 agonist ivuxolimab in advanced cancers. Repertoires were generated with immunoSEQ multiplex PCR, while TCRdb's copy carries only in-frame clones and drops some. The data hold 60,000 to 75,000 clones, with around 87% observed a single time. The sample consisted of CD4+ or CD8+ T cells sorted from blood, taken in a trial of the OX40 agonist ivuxolimab. The receptors derive from an adult with an advanced solid tumor such as melanoma, head and neck, liver or kidney cancer. Both conserved end residues are part of each CDR3. D genes are given only for firm matches. Expanded clones get a size class; other rows say once, few or many, or leave the size out.

D gene,J gene,clone size,V gene,CDR3 DNA,CDR3 protein
TRBD1,TRBJ1-5,-,TRBV18,TGTGCCAGCTCGGTCTCGACAGGGAATAGCAATCAGCCCCAGCATTTT,CASSVSTGNSNQPQHF
TRBD2,TRBJ2-1,-,TRBV5-1,TGCGCCAGCAGCTTGGGGTCAGCGGGAGGAAGAAATGAGCAGTTCTTC,CASSLGSAGGRNEQFF
-,TRBJ2-4,-,TRBV15,TGTGCCACCAGCAGAGAGGGACGCACAGCCAAAAACATTCAGTACTTC,CATSREGRTAKNIQYF
-,TRBJ1-4,-,TRBV9,TGTGCCAGCAGCGTAGATCAGGGAGGTAGTGAAAAACTGTTTTTT,CASSVDQGGSEKLFF
TRBD1,TRBJ1-3,medium-sized,TRBV18,TGTGCCAGCTCACCACCATCCGGGACAGGCCACTCTGGAAACACCATATATTTT,CASSPPSGTGHSGNTIYF
TRBD1,TRBJ1-5,-,TRBV19,TGTGCCAGTAGCGAAACGGGACAGAGCAATCAGCCCCAGCATTTT,CASSETGQSNQPQHF
-,TRBJ1-1,-,TRBV6-1,TGTGCCAGCAGTGTCGGAGTCATAGGCACTGAAGCTTTCTTT,CASSVGVIGTEAFF
-,TRBJ2-7,-,TRBV6-6,TGTGCCAGCAGTTACTCGCTGGACAACTCCTACGAGCAGTACTTC,CASSYSLDNSYEQYF
-,TRBJ1-1,once,TRBV5-5,TGTGCCAGCAGCCCCCTGACAGGAGCAACTTTCTTT,CASSPLTGATFF
-,TRBJ1-1,-,TRBV7-6,TGTGCCAGCAGTGAGACTGTCAAAGCTTTCTTT,CASSETVKAFF
-,TRBJ2-5,-,TRBV11-2,TGTGCCAGCAGCCCCGGGGACCAAGAGACCCAGTACTTC,CASSPGDQETQYF
-,TRBJ2-1,-,TRBV13,TGTGCCAGCAGCCAAGAAGGGCCCTACAGTGAGCAGTTCTTC,CASSQEGPYSEQFF
TRBD2,TRBJ2-7,-,TRBV18,TGTGCCAGCTCTGGGACTAGCGAGGCCGAGCAGTACTTC,CASSGTSEAEQYF
TRBD1,TRBJ1-4,-,TRBV5-1,TGCGCCAGCAGCCCTCGGGGAGGACAGGGAAGTGAAAAACTGTTTTTT,CASSPRGGQGSEKLFF
TRBD1,TRBJ1-2,-,TRBV7-9,TGTGCCAGCAGCCACCGCCCCGGGACAGACGAGCCCTATGGCTACACCTTC,CASSHRPGTDEPYGYTF
-,TRBJ1-4,-,TRBV5-1,TGCGCCAGCAGCTTGGTTGGGGGGACTAATGAAAAACTGTTTTTT,CASSLVGGTNEKLFF
TRBD1,TRBJ1-2,-,TRBV6-5,TGTGCCAGCAGTTACTCCGGCGACAGGGACCGGCGACGCTACACCTTC,CASSYSGDRDRRRYTF
TRBD2,TRBJ2-1,once,TRBV9,TGTGCCAGCAGCTATGATAGCGGGAGAAATAACAATGAGCAGTTCTTC,CASSYDSGRNNNEQFF